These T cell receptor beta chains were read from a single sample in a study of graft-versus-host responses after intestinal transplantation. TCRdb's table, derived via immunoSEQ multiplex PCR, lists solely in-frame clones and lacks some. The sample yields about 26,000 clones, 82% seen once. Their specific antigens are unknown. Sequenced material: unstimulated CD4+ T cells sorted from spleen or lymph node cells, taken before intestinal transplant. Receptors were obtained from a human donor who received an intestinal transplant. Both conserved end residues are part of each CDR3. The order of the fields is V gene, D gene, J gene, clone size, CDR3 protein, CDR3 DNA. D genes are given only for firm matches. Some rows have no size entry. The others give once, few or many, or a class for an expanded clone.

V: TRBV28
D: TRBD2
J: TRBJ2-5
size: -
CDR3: CASSLFGGGQETQYF
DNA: TGTGCCAGCAGTTTATTCGGGGGAGGGCAAGAGACCCAGTACTTC

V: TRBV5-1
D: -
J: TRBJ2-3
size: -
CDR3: CASSLWVSTDTQYF
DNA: TGCGCCAGCAGCCTATGGGTCTCCACAGATACGCAGTATTTT

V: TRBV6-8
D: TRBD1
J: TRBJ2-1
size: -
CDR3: CASKTGGGYNEQFF
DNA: TGTGCCAGCAAGACAGGGGGGGGCTACAATGAGCAGTTCTTC

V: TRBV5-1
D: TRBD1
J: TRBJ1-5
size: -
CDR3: CASSLAGGSNQPQHF
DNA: TGCGCCAGCAGCTTGGCAGGGGGCAGCAATCAGCCCCAGCATTTT

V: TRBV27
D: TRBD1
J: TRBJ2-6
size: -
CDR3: CASRRQGSGANVLTF
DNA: TGTGCCAGCAGGCGACAGGGTTCTGGGGCCAACGTCCTGACTTTC

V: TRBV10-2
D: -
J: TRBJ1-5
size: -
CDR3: CASSDRAYQPQHF
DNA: TGCGCCAGCAGTGACAGGGCTTATCAGCCCCAGCATTTT

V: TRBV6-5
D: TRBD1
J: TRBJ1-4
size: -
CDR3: CASSYTQGNRGEKLFF
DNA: TGTGCCAGCAGTTACACTCAGGGGAACAGGGGTGAAAAACTGTTTTTT

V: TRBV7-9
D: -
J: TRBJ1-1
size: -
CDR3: CASSLMTYGGGTEAFF
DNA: TGTGCCAGCAGCTTAATGACCTATGGGGGTGGCACTGAAGCTTTCTTT

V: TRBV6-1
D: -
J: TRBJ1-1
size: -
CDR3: CASWRAGGNTEAFF
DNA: TGTGCCAGCTGGAGGGCCGGCGGGAACACTGAAGCTTTCTTT

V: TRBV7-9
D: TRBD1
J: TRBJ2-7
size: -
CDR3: CASSTGTDYEQYF
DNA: TGTGCCAGCAGTACCGGGACAGACTACGAGCAGTACTTC

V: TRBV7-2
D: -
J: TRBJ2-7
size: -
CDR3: CASSLGPRTVTYEQYF
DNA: TGTGCCAGCAGCTTAGGCCCAAGGACGGTAACCTACGAGCAGTACTTC

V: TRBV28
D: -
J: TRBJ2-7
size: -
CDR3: CASSWDYEAGFSSYEQYF
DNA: TGTGCCAGCAGTTGGGATTATGAAGCGGGTTTTAGCTCCTACGAGCAGTACTTC

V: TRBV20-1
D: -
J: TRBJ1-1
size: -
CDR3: CSALRPYEAFF
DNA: TGCAGTGCCCTCCGTCCGTACGAAGCTTTCTTT

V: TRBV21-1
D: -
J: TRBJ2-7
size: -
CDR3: CASSKDQRSVSEQYF
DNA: TGTGCCAGCAGCAAAGACCAGCGTAGCGTAAGCGAGCAGTACTTC

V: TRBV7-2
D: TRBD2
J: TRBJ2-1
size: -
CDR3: CASSLVSGGASYNEQFF
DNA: TGTGCCAGCAGCTTAGTTTCCGGGGGGGCTTCCTACAATGAGCAGTTCTTC

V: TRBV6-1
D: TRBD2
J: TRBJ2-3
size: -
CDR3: CASSRAGDPTDTQYF
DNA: TGTGCCAGCAGTAGGGCGGGGGACCCCACAGATACGCAGTATTTT

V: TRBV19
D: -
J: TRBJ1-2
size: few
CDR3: CASSMRGRGYTF
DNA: TGTGCCAGTAGTATGCGGGGGCGAGGCTACACCTTC

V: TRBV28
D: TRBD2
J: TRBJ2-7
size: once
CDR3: CASSYQGGPHEQYF
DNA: TGTGCCAGCAGTTACCAGGGAGGGCCTCACGAGCAGTACTTC

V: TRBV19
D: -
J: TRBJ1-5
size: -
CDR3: CASSIDGGGQPQHF
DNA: TGTGCCAGTAGTATAGATGGGGGAGGACAGCCCCAGCATTTT

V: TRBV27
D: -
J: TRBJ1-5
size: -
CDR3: CASSLYASLNSFRAQPQHF
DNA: TGTGCCAGCAGTTTATACGCGTCCCTTAATTCGTTCAGGGCTCAGCCCCAGCATTTT

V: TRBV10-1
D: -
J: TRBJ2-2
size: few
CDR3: CASSEGTLDTGELFF
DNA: TGCGCCAGCAGTGAGGGGACCCTAGACACCGGGGAGCTGTTTTTT

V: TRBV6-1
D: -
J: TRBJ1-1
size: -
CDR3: CASSADSEAFF
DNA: TGTGCCAGCAGTGCGGACAGTGAAGCTTTCTTT

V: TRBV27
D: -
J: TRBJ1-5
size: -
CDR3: CASSPMGRTQPQHF
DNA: TGTGCCAGCAGTCCTATGGGGAGGACTCAGCCCCAGCATTTT

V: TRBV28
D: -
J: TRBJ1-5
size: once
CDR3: CASTRKIGGNQPQHF
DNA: TGTGCCAGCACTAGAAAGATCGGGGGCAATCAGCCCCAGCATTTT

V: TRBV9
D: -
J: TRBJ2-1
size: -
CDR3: CASSVVARGIHNEQFF
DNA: TGTGCCAGCAGCGTAGTCGCGCGGGGTATCCACAATGAGCAGTTCTTC

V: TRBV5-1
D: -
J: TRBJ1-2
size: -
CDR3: CASSLQGIDEYTF
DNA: TGCGCCAGCAGCTTGCAGGGAATCGATGAGTACACCTTC

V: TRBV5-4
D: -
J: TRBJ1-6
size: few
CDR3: CASSLGRGWLDNSPLHF
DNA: TGTGCCAGCAGCTTGGGGAGGGGGTGGTTGGATAATTCACCCCTCCACTTT